The next 2 T cell receptor beta chains were all read from a single sample in a study of radiation and T cells in renal cell carcinoma. The assay was immunoSEQ multiplex PCR, and TCRdb's table has in-frame clones only and misses some. There are about 65,000 clones in the sample; 70% to 80% occur only once, and approximately 7% lies in the top ten. Noted time point: blood 2 weeks post-SBRT. Treatment described: 15 Gy SBRT to primary tumor, nephrectomy 4 weeks later. The sample here was blood, taken from a patient whose treatment included radiotherapy and nephrectomy. These receptors all stem from a man between 60 and 75 years old with renal cell carcinoma.

The gene calls are TRBV5-1 and TRBJ1-1; D unclear. Germline CDR1 SGHRS, CDR2 YFSETQ. CDR3 length equals 12 residues. V lost 0 bases and J lost 6, with 6 bases in between. This CDR3 is CASSLVGSEAFF. The CDR3 DNA follows: TGCGCCAGCAGCTTGGTGGGGTCTGAAGCTTTCTTT.

CDR3 coding DNA: TGTGCCTGGAGTGATGGTGACTCCTACGAGCAGTACTTC. Its protein is CAWSDGDSYEQYF. The chain joins TRBV30 to TRBJ2-7, with D unresolved. V was clipped by 1 base and J by 0 bases, with 7 bases between them. The CDR3 runs 13 residues. Germline CDR1 GTSNPN, CDR2 SVGIG (reference sequence).